This T cell receptor (beta chain) was captured by sequencing in a study of graft-versus-host responses after intestinal transplantation. The germline V gene has CDR1 SGHTA and CDR2 FQGNSA. Trimming at V came to 3 bases and at J to 4 bases, leaving 8 bases not matched to a gene. The CDR3 totals 15 residues. This clone occurred a few times. Profiled with immunoSEQ multiplex PCR; TCRdb holds only in-frame clones, not every one. The data contain about 24,000 clones, 35% to 50% of them singletons. Sequenced here: alloreactive CD4+ T cells from a mixed lymphocyte reaction culture, sampled before intestinal transplant. The subset here: CFSE-low proliferating T cells sorted from approximately 6-day pre-transplant mixed lymphocyte reaction (GvH or HvG direction). The rearrangement links TRBV7-2 to TRBJ2-7; TRBD1 matches at 8 bases. This receptor was identified in a human patient who received an intestinal transplant. The CDR3: CASSFTGGSAYEQYF. The DNA for the CDR3 is TGTGCCAGCAGCTTCACAGGGGGATCCGCGTACGAGCAGTACTTC.